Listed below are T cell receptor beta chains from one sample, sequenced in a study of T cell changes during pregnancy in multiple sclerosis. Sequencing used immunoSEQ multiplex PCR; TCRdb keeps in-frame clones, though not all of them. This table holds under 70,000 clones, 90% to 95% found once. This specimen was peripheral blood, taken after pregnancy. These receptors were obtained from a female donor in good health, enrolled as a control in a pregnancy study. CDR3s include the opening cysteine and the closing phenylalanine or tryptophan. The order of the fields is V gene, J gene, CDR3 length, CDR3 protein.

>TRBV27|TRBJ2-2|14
CASSLDRDTGELFF
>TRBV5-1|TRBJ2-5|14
CATGSTGGLETQYF
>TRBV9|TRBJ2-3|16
CASGPRGGRGTDTQYF
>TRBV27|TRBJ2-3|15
CASSLQAGHTDTQYF
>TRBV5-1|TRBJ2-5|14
CASRDPQGGETQYF
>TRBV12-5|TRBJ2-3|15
CASARSQGAFDTQYF
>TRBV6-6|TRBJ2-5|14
CASSTTGRGETQYF
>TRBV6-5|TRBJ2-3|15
CASSYSYGQADTQYF
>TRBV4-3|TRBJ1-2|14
CASSQAHSNYGYTF
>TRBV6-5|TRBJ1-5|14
CASSHGESNQPQHF
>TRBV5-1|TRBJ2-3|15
CASSSSPGSTDTQYF
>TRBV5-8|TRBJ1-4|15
CASSLDRGGNEKLFF
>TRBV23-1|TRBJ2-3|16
CASSQSNRGPTDTQYF
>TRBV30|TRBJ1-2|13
CAGTSDRAFGYTF
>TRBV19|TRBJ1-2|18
CASSETGGNSFSNYGYTF
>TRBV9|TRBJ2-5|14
CASSVTGTDETQYF
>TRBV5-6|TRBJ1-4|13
CASRGQLNEKLFF
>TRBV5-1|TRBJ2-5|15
CASSPDRAVGETQYF
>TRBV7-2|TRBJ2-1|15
CASSQPRQGLNEQFF
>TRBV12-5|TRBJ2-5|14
CASGLGQIQETQYF
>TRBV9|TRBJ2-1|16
CASSVAQQREYNEQFF
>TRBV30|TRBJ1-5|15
CAWGSISGGNQPQHF
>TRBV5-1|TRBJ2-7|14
CASSWTAGSYEQYF
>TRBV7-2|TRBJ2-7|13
CASSPDRGREQYF
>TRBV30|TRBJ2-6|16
CAWRWRGGQGANVLTF
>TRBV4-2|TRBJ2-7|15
CASSQEVAGTYEQYF
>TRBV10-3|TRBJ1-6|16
CAISADRASYNSPLHF
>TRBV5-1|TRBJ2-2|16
CASSLAGGRGTGELFF
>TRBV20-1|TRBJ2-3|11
CRGAGTDTQYF
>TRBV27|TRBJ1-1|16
CASSGLWGGAGTEAFF
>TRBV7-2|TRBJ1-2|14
CASSSTGEGYGYTF
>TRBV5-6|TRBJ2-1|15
CASSHSGGSYNEQFF
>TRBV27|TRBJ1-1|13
CASARDRNTEAFF
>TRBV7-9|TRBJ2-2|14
CASIRTANTGELFF
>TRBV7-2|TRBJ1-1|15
CASSWTGTGNTEAFF
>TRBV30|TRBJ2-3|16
CAWSPGGQGSGDTQYF
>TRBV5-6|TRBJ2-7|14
CASSRFLQAYEQYF
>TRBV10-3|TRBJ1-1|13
CAISVGQVTEAFF
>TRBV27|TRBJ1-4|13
CASSRQGNEKLFF
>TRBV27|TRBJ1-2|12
CASKTGTGGYTF
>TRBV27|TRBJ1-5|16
CASSQTGVVSNQPQHF
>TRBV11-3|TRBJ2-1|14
CASSLADRYNEQFF
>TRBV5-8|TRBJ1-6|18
CASNHEEQGWSRNSPLHF